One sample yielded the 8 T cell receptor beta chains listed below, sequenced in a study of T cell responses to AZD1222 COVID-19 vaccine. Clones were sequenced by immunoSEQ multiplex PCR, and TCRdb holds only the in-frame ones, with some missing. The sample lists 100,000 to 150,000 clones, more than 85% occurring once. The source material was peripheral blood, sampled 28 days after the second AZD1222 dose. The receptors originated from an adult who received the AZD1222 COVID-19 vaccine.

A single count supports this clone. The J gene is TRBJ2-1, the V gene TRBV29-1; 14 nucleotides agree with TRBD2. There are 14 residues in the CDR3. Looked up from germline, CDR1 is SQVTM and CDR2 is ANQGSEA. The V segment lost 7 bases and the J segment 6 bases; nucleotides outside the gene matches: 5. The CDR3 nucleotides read TGCAGCGGCGTGGGACTAGCGGGAGTCAATGAGCAGTTCTTC. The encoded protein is CSGVGLAGVNEQFF.

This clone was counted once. The CDR3 sequence is CASSLGQILNTEAFF. Written as DNA, the CDR3 is TGCGCCAGCAGCTTAGGACAGATTTTGAACACTGAAGCTTTCTTT. V is TRBV5-1 and J is TRBJ1-1, with D possibly being TRBD1 (6 bases). V lost 2 bases and J lost 0, with 11 bases in between. Germline V gives CDR1 SGHRS, CDR2 YFSETQ. The CDR3 sequence is 15 residues long.

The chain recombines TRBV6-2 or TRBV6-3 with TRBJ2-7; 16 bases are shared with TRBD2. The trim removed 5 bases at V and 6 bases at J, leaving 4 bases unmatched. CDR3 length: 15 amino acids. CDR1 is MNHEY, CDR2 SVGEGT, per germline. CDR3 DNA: TGTGCCAGCAGTAAGGGGACTAGCGGGAGGGCCGAGCAGTACGTC. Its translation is CASSKGTSGRAEQYV.

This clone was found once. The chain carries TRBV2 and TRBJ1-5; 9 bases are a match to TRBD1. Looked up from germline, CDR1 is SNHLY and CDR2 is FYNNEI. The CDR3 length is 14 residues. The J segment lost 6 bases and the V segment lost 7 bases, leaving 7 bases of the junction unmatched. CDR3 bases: TGTGCCAGCACTTTCGACAGGGGGGCTCAGCCCCAGCATTTT. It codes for CASTFDRGAQPQHF.

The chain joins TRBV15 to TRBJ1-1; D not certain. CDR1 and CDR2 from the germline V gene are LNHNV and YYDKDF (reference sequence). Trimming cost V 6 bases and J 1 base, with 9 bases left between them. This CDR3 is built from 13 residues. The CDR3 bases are TGTGCCACCAGTAAAACAGCGAACACTGAAGCTTTCTTT. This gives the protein CATSKTANTEAFF.

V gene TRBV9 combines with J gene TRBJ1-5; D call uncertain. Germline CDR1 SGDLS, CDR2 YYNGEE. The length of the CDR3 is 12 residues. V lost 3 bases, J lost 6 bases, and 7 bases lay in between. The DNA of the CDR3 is TGTGCCAGCAGCGACCCCGGTCAGCCCCAGCATTTT. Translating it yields CASSDPGQPQHF.

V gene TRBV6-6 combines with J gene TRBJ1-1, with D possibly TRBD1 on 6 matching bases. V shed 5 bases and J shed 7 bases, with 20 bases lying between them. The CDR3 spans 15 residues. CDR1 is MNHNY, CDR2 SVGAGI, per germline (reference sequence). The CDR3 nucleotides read TGTGCCAGCAGTCGATCGGACAGTTGGGCCGGTGAAGCTTTCTTT. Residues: CASSRSDSWAGEAFF.

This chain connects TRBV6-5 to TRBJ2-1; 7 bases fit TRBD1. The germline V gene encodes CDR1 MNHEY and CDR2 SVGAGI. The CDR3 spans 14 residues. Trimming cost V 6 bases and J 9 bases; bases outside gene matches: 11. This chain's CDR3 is CASSYQQGLGEQFF. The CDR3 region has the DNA TGTGCCAGCAGCTATCAACAGGGGTTGGGTGAGCAGTTCTTC.